The subject of this entry is one T cell receptor beta chain. This sample is drawn from a study of shared clonotypes between healthy human individuals. Naive CD8 populations comprised CD45RO-negative cells positively selected for CCR7, excluding terminally differentiated effector memory CD45RA+ cells. Only in-frame clones appear in the TCRdb table, and some are missing; sequencing was by immunoSEQ multiplex PCR. The table lists a few million clones, around 93% of them singletons. This TCR was recovered from a young man in good health. Some clones in this sample may be carry-over from other donors' samples. Sample: naive CD8+ T cells from PBMCs.

This CDR3 reads CASSSLPSGNTDTQYF. The CDR3 DNA reads as TGTGCCAGCAGTTCCCTTCCTAGCGGAAACACAGATACGCAGTATTTT. J is TRBJ2-3 and V is TRBV28, with 7 bases that match TRBD2. There are 16 residues in the CDR3. V lost 4 bases and J lost 2; bases outside the gene matches: 9. Germline V lookup: CDR1 MDHEN, CDR2 SYDVKM.